This T cell receptor beta chain was sequenced for a study of read filtering for tumor transcriptome and immune sequencing. Turning to the study itself: Mean patient age was 65.9 years, range about 45 to 85; around 16 male, more than 11 female.

There are many counts of this clonotype. What it recognizes is unknown. The V and J ends lost 4 bases and 5 bases respectively, with 8 bases between them. Germline V gives CDR1 LGHDT, CDR2 YNNKEL (reference sequence). The CDR3 is 12 amino acids. Findings of the study overall: Without single-read clonotypes, shared clonotype proportions correlated more between IR-seq and RNA-seq.

Molecular barcoded adaptors covering alpha/delta and beta/gamma chains were used on 400 ng RNA. A single record per CDR3 protein comes from TCRdb applying MiXCR to the reads. The table includes about 38,000 distinct CDR3 sequences, 14% detected once. The chain combines TRBV3-1 with TRBJ2-5; D possibly corresponds to TRBD2 (5 bases). This clonotype was obtained from a donor aged 40 or over with multiple myeloma. Sequencing was carried out using a population of CD138-negative cells sorted from bone marrow. The CDR3 is CASSRTGETQYF. CDR3 coding DNA: TGTGCCAGCAGCCGGACGGGGGAGACCCAGTACTTC.